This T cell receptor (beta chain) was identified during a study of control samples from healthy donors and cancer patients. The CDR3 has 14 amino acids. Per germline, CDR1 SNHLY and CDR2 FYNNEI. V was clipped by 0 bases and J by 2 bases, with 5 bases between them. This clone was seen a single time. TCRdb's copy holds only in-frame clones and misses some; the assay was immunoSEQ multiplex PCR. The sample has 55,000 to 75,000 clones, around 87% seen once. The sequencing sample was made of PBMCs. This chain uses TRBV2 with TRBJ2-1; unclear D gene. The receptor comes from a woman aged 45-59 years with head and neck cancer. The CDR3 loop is CASSEARPYNEQFF. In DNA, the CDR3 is TGTGCCAGCAGTGAAGCGCGCCCCTACAATGAGCAGTTCTTC.